Described below is a single TCR beta chain sequence and its context. Since the CDR3 does not end with the conserved phenylalanine or tryptophan, this likely comes from a read error. The DNA is left out, because the CDR3 cannot be placed on it with certainty; the CDR3 is given as TCRdb lists it. This sample is part of a study of T cell changes during pregnancy in multiple sclerosis. Germline V lookup: CDR1 SGHNT, CDR2 YENEEA. With termini counted, the CDR3 has 9 amino acids. Data came from immunoSEQ multiplex PCR; TCRdb stores just in-frame clones and leaves some out. Counted here are under 95,000 clones, around 95% occurring once; the ten biggest clones make up about 0.69%.

The sample here was peripheral blood, taken in the second trimester of pregnancy. This chain joins TRBV11-3 and TRBJ1-1. This clonotype was obtained from a female donor in good health, enrolled as a control in a pregnancy study. The CDR3: CASSSIRVV.